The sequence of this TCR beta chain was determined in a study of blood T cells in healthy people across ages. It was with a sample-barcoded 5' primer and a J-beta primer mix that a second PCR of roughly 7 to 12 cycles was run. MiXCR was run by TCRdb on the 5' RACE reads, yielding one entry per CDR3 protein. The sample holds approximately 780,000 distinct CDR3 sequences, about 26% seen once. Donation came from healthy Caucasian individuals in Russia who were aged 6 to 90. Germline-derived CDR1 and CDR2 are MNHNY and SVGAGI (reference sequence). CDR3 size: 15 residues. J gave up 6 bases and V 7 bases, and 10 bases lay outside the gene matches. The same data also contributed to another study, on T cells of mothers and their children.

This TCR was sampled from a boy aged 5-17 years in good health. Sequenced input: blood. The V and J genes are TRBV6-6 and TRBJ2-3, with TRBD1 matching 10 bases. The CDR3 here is CASITPGQGRDTQYF. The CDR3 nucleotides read TGTGCCAGCATTACTCCGGGACAGGGGAGGGATACGCAGTATTTT.